A few counts support the clone carrying this TCR beta chain. Its target is not known. Trimming left V 0 bases short and J 10 bases short, with 20 bases between. Germline V lookup: CDR1 SGHRS, CDR2 YFSETQ. The CDR3 sequence is 16 residues long. This record comes from a study of T-cell memory formation after mild COVID-19. A single record per CDR3 protein comes from TCRdb applying MiXCR to the 5' RACE reads. This sample has around 130,000 distinct CDR3 sequences, with around 15% found just once. Study-wide results and caveats: Among clones contracting day 15 to 85, CD4/CD8 was balanced, whereas later expanders leaned CD4+. CD4+ clones that contracted lay mainly in CM and EM; CD8+ ones lay in EMRA. Pre-infection memory harbored some responding clones, suggesting cross-reactive memory joined.

The sample comprised PBMCs or a T cell subset sorted from them (not recorded which). This receptor was taken from a man between 18 and 35 years old who had mild COVID-19 (a few samples of this study predate the infection). Cell type and time point are not known. This chain joins TRBV5-1 and TRBJ2-4, with D perhaps matching TRBD2 (6 bases). CDR3 nucleotide sequence: TGCGCCAGCAGCTTGGGACTCCGGGACTCCGGAGGAATTCAGTACTTC. This gives the protein CASSLGLRDSGGIQYF.